In its sample, the clone carrying this T cell receptor beta chain was seen once. Its specificity is not known. Data came from immunoSEQ multiplex PCR; TCRdb stores just in-frame clones and leaves some out. The data show roughly 130,000 clones, over 80% seen once. The sample originates from a study of radiotherapy plus CTLA-4 blockade in lung cancer. Study-wide context: Disease control was present in around a third of patients, and objective responses in under 20%.

Study-wide points: Clones of tumor-derived TCRs expanded in blood after radiotherapy plus ipilimumab. Reportedly, early blood T cell clone dynamics best predicted response, with interferon-beta.

Focal radiation plus CTLA-4 blockade with ipilimumab was given to patients with chemo-refractory metastatic non-small-cell lung cancer. The TCR was taken from a human donor with non-small cell lung cancer that progressed on radiotherapy plus ipilimumab. The sequencing here drew on peripheral blood, taken from a patient treated with radiotherapy plus ipilimumab.

For the CDR3, the DNA is TGTGCCAGCTCACCAGGGGGAGAGACCCAGTACTTC. This gives the protein CASSPGGETQYF. The chain employs TRBV18 and TRBJ2-5; D may be TRBD1 or TRBD2 (5 bases each). The CDR3 is 12 amino acids. V was trimmed by 2 bases and J by 4 bases, leaving 5 bases between them. Germline V gene data show CDR1 as KGHSH and CDR2 as LQKENI.